A selection of T cell receptor beta chains follows, all from one sample in a study of early T cells in non-severe SARS-CoV-2 infection. MiXCR, run by TCRdb on the 5' RACE reads, gives a single entry per CDR3 protein. The sample holds just under 85,000 distinct CDR3 sequences, about 10% seen once. Source: whole blood, taken at baseline. The receptors shown here come from an adult who was a healthcare worker with PCR-confirmed SARS-CoV-2 infection or an uninfected control (not recorded which). Each CDR3 is given with its conserved first and last residue. A D gene is named only where the DNA matches it firmly. Not every row has a clone size; where given, it reads once, few, many or a size class.

V gene	clone size	D gene	J gene	CDR3 protein	CDR3 DNA
TRBV6-6	few	TRBD2	TRBJ2-3	CASRVQTSGRDTQYF	TGTGCCAGCAGGGTCCAGACTAGCGGGAGGGATACGCAGTATTTT
TRBV28	many	-	TRBJ2-7	CASSFRYEQYF	TGTGCCAGCAGTTTCCGCTACGAGCAGTACTTC
TRBV28	few	-	TRBJ2-7	CASSLDGYEQYF	TGTGCCAGCAGTCTCGACGGCTACGAGCAGTACTTC
TRBV4-2	many	-	TRBJ1-6	CASSLGTRGIKNSPLHF	TGTGCCAGCAGCCTGGGGACGCGGGGGATCAAGAATTCACCCCTCCACTTT
TRBV4-1	many	TRBD2	TRBJ2-3	CASSQAGGRVADTQYF	TGCGCCAGCAGCCAAGCCGGGGGGAGGGTGGCAGATACGCAGTATTTT
TRBV6-5	-	-	TRBJ2-7	CASSLKRGAEHEQYF	TGTGCCAGCAGCCTCAAGAGGGGGGCAGAACACGAGCAGTACTTC
TRBV28	many	TRBD1	TRBJ1-2	CASSFQGALGYTF	TGTGCCAGCAGTTTTCAGGGGGCGCTTGGCTACACCTTC
TRBV15	-	TRBD1	TRBJ2-4	CATSERTGGIGWAKNIQYF	TGTGCCACCAGCGAAAGGACAGGGGGAATTGGGTGGGCCAAAAACATTCAGTACTTC
TRBV2	-	-	TRBJ2-5	CASTLLNTKGQRQETQYF	TGTGCCAGCACCCTCCTAAATACCAAAGGACAGCGACAAGAGACCCAGTACTTC
TRBV7-9	few	TRBD1	TRBJ2-7	CASSLIPPTGGYEQYF	TGTGCCAGCAGCTTAATCCCCCCGACAGGGGGCTACGAGCAGTACTTC
TRBV12-3/TRBV12-4	many	TRBD1	TRBJ1-2	CASRRTGDYGYTF	TGTGCCAGCAGGCGGACAGGGGACTATGGCTACACCTTC
TRBV11-2	few	TRBD1	TRBJ1-1	CASSLRAAQGFSLNTEAFF	TGTGCCAGCAGCTTACGAGCCGCACAGGGGTTTTCCTTGAACACTGAAGCTTTCTTT
TRBV28	-	-	TRBJ2-2	CASRTGVGELFF	TGTGCCAGCAGAACGGGCGTCGGGGAGCTGTTTTTT
TRBV7-9	many	-	TRBJ2-7	CASSPWDAGYEQYF	TGTGCCAGCAGCCCCTGGGACGCGGGCTACGAGCAGTACTTC
TRBV7-3	many	-	TRBJ1-1	CASSPGLPREAFF	TGTGCCAGCAGCCCAGGATTACCACGCGAAGCTTTCTTT
TRBV7-6	many	TRBD2	TRBJ2-1	CASSLRLAGGQFF	TGTGCCAGCAGCTTAAGGCTAGCGGGGGGTCAGTTCTTC
TRBV3-1	-	TRBD1	TRBJ1-1	CASSHGTANTEAFF	TGTGCCAGCAGCCACGGGACAGCTAACACTGAAGCTTTCTTT
TRBV28	few	-	TRBJ2-3	CATASLEADTQYF	TGTGCCACTGCGTCCTTAGAGGCAGATACGCAGTATTTT
TRBV5-4	few	-	TRBJ2-5	CASSLESGPQETQYF	TGTGCCAGCAGCTTGGAATCGGGACCCCAAGAGACCCAGTACTTC
TRBV5-5	-	TRBD2	TRBJ2-7	CASSAGTSGSVQYF	TGTGCCAGCAGCGCCGGGACTAGCGGGTCGGTGCAGTACTTC
TRBV7-9	many	-	TRBJ2-5	CASSRDVETQYF	TGTGCCAGCAGTCGGGACGTGGAGACCCAGTACTTC
TRBV7-9	many	-	TRBJ1-5	CASSPTEFGQPQHF	TGTGCCAGCAGCCCGACAGAGTTTGGTCAGCCCCAGCATTTT
TRBV5-6	-	TRBD2	TRBJ2-1	CASSPGTSGDNEQFF	TGTGCCAGCAGTCCCGGGACTAGCGGAGACAATGAGCAGTTCTTC
TRBV11-2	-	TRBD2	TRBJ2-5	CASSLELAGIQETQYF	TGTGCCAGCAGCTTAGAACTAGCGGGCATCCAAGAGACCCAGTACTTC
TRBV12-3/TRBV12-4	few	TRBD2	TRBJ2-3	CASTPPGLAGKDTQYF	TGTGCCAGCACTCCCCCGGGACTAGCGGGAAAGGATACGCAGTATTTT
TRBV5-1	few	-	TRBJ2-2	CASRSSGSPNTGELFF	TGCGCCAGCCGCTCTTCGGGCTCTCCGAACACCGGGGAGCTGTTTTTT
TRBV19	-	-	TRBJ2-6	CASSTPRSGANVLTF	TGTGCCAGTAGTACGCCTCGTTCTGGGGCCAACGTCCTGACTTTC
TRBV28	many	-	TRBJ1-5	CASRPDSDHQPQHF	TGTGCCAGCAGGCCTGACAGCGATCATCAGCCCCAGCATTTT